This TCR beta chain was sequenced during a study of immune evolution from preneoplasia to lung adenocarcinoma. General study results and limits: Top clone share appeared to fall from AAH through AIS, MIA, adenocarcinoma. Later-stage lesions seemingly showed higher T cell density and diversity than normal lung.

Each case's diagnosis was confirmed by two pathologists on H&E. Nucleic acids came from premalignant or tumor cells enriched by macro-dissection. The protocol was immunoSEQ multiplex PCR, while the TCRdb copy is restricted to in-frame clones and leaves out a portion. This sample has around 14,000 clones, with more than 75% found just once. The germline CDR1 and CDR2 sequences are KGHSH and LQKENI. With 1 base removed from V and 4 bases from J, the gap between germline ends came to 13 bases. The CDR3 is 15 residues long. A note on this clone: No antigen is known for it.

What was sequenced was FFPE minimally invasive lung adenocarcinoma tissue. This clonotype was sampled from a person aged 55-80 years with lung adenocarcinoma. V usage is TRBV18 and J usage is TRBJ1-2; D is unresolved. The CDR3: CASSPLVFQSYGYTF. CDR3 DNA: TGTGCCAGCTCACCACTAGTATTCCAGTCCTATGGCTACACCTTC.